This is a list of T cell receptor beta chains from one sample in a study of vaccination effects on CD4 cells after COVID-19. These receptors have no known antigen. Profiled with immunoSEQ multiplex PCR; TCRdb holds only in-frame clones, not every one. Of roughly 56,000 clones in the sample, approximately 80% were seen once. Specimen: CD4+ T cells from PBMCs cultured without peptide, collected before COVID-19 vaccination. These receptors came from a human donor who received a COVID-19 vaccine. CDR3s include the opening cysteine and the closing phenylalanine or tryptophan. The D gene is left open where the match is weak. Clone size is given for some rows only: seen once, a few or many times, or a class if the clone is expanded.

d_gene,j_gene,abundance,v_gene,CDR3aa,CDR3nt
-,TRBJ2-2,-,TRBV3-1/TRBV3-2,CASSLTPAGNTGELFF,TGTGCCAGCAGCCTAACCCCAGCGGGGAACACCGGGGAGCTGTTTTTT
TRBD1,TRBJ1-1,-,TRBV6-5,CASQTGANTEAFF,TGTGCCAGTCAGACAGGGGCAAACACTGAAGCTTTCTTT
TRBD1,TRBJ1-5,-,TRBV2,CASSSGGQPQHF,TGTGCCAGCTCGTCAGGGGGTCAGCCCCAGCATTTT
-,TRBJ2-5,-,TRBV18,CASSPGTQQETQYF,TGTGCCAGCTCACCAGGGACACAACAAGAGACCCAGTACTTC
-,TRBJ2-6,once,TRBV6-1,CASSEYLTGIYSGANVLTF,TGTGCCAGCAGTGAATATTTGACAGGAATTTACTCTGGGGCCAACGTCCTGACTTTC
TRBD2,TRBJ2-5,-,TRBV7-3,CASSLTLASGGETQYF,TGTGCCAGCAGCTTAACGTTGGCTAGCGGGGGGGAGACCCAGTACTTC
-,TRBJ2-5,-,TRBV7-7,CASSWISGTQETQYF,TGTGCCAGCAGCTGGATTTCGGGAACTCAAGAGACCCAGTACTTC
TRBD1,TRBJ1-2,once,TRBV28,CASSFTGVGYTF,TGTGCCAGCAGTTTTACAGGGGTCGGCTACACCTTC
-,TRBJ1-1,-,TRBV30,CAWSRQGYTEAFF,TGTGCCTGGAGTCGGCAGGGATACACTGAAGCTTTCTTT
-,TRBJ2-1,-,TRBV7-9,CASSRRDEQFF,TGTGCCAGCAGCCGTCGAGATGAGCAGTTCTTC
TRBD2,TRBJ2-5,-,TRBV7-3,CASSLKAGGGMETQYF,TGTGCCAGCAGCTTAAAGGCTGGCGGGGGGATGGAGACCCAGTACTTC
TRBD1,TRBJ2-5,once,TRBV5-1,CASSRDRIIGQETQYF,TGCGCCAGCAGCCGGGACAGGATAATAGGCCAAGAGACCCAGTACTTC
TRBD2,TRBJ2-1,once,TRBV6-2/TRBV6-3,CASSGGTSGGAYNEQFF,TGTGCCAGCAGTGGTGGGACTAGCGGGGGGGCCTACAATGAGCAGTTCTTC
-,TRBJ2-3,-,TRBV9,CASSVGRGKISTDTQYF,TGTGCCAGCAGCGTAGGGAGGGGAAAGATTAGCACAGATACGCAGTATTTT
-,TRBJ1-5,-,TRBV6-5,CASSGTMGNQPQHF,TGTGCCAGCAGCGGTACGATGGGCAATCAGCCCCAGCATTTT
-,TRBJ2-1,-,TRBV4-1,CASSQAGRFVYRSSYNEQFF,TGCGCCAGCAGCCAAGCTGGGAGATTCGTGTACAGGAGCTCCTACAATGAGCAGTTCTTC
-,TRBJ2-2,-,TRBV18,CASSPRPGTGELFF,TGTGCCAGCTCACCACGCCCCGGGACCGGGGAGCTGTTTTTT
-,TRBJ1-5,few,TRBV7-8,CASSSQQAIQPQHF,TGTGCCAGCAGCTCTCAACAGGCGATCCAGCCCCAGCATTTT
-,TRBJ2-3,-,TRBV5-4,CASSFRDATDTQYF,TGTGCCAGCAGCTTCCGGGATGCCACAGATACGCAGTATTTT
-,TRBJ1-3,-,TRBV5-6,CASSLFAGNTIYF,TGTGCCAGCAGCTTGTTTGCGGGAAACACCATATATTTT
TRBD1,TRBJ2-2,-,TRBV18,CASSRDSTNTGELFF,TGTGCCAGCTCCCGGGACAGCACGAACACCGGGGAGCTGTTTTTT
-,TRBJ2-5,-,TRBV5-4,CASSLGGGQETQYF,TGTGCCAGCAGCTTGGGAGGAGGTCAAGAGACCCAGTACTTC
-,TRBJ2-5,-,TRBV10-3,CAISGGSWETQYF,TGTGCCATCAGTGGGGGTTCTTGGGAGACCCAGTACTTC